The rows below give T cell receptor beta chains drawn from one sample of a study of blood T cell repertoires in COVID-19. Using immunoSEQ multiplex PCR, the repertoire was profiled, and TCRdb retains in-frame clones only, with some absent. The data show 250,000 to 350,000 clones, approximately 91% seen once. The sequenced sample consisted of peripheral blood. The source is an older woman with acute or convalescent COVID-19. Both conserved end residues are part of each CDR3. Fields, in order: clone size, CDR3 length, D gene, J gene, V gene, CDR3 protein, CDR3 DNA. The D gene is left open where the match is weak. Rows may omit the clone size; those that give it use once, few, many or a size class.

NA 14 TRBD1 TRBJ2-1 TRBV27 CASSPGTGLGEQFF TGTGCCAGCAGCCCCGGGACAGGGCTAGGTGAGCAGTTCTTC
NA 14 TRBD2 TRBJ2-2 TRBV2 CASIAGTIGGELFF TGTGCCAGCATTGCCGGGACTATCGGCGGGGAGCTGTTTTTT
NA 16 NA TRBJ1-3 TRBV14 CASSQDLARGGNTIYF TGTGCCAGCAGCCAAGATCTGGCACGAGGTGGAAACACCATATATTTT
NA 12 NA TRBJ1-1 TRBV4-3 CASSSGGGSAFF TGCGCCAGCAGTTCGGGGGGCGGCTCAGCTTTCTTT
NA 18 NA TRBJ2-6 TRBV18 CASSPQERPLAGANVLTF TGTGCCAGCTCACCTCAGGAGCGGCCCCTCGCAGGGGCCAACGTCCTGACTTTC
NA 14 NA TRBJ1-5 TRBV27 CASSPDRSNQPQHF TGTGCCAGCAGCCCTGACAGGTCAAATCAGCCCCAGCATTTT
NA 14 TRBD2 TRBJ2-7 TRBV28 CASASSGRTYEQYF TGTGCCAGCGCATCTAGCGGGCGGACCTACGAGCAGTACTTC
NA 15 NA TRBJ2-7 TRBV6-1 CASSEQKLLSYEQYF TGTGCCAGCAGTGAACAAAAACTTCTCTCCTACGAGCAGTACTTC
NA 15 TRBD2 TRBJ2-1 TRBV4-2 CASSQDRLAGDEQFF TGTGCCAGCAGCCAAGATCGGCTAGCGGGAGATGAGCAGTTCTTC
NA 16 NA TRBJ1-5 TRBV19 CASSPPAVSSNQPQHF TGTGCCAGCAGTCCCCCCGCAGTAAGTAGCAATCAGCCCCAGCATTTT
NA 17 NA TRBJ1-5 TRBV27 CASSLGWRRGSNQPQHF TGTGCCAGCAGTTTAGGCTGGCGGAGAGGGAGCAATCAGCCCCAGCATTTT
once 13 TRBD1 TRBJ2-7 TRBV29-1 CSVAGQAAVEQYF TGCAGCGTGGCAGGACAGGCGGCGGTCGAGCAGTACTTC
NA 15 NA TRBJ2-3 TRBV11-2 CASSPGYSSTDTQYF TGTGCCAGCAGCCCGGGGTATTCTAGCACAGATACGCAGTATTTT
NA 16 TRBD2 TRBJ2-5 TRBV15 CATSALAGGLQETQYF TGTGCCACCAGCGCCCTAGCGGGGGGTCTTCAAGAGACCCAGTACTTC
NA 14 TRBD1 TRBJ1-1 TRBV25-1 CASSTTGVLLGAFF TGTGCCAGCAGTACCACAGGGGTCCTCCTGGGAGCTTTCTTT
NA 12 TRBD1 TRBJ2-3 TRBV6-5 CASRETGDTQYF TGTGCCAGCAGGGAGACAGGGGATACGCAGTATTTT